The source of this T cell receptor beta chain is a study of T-cell memory formation after mild COVID-19. TCRdb reprocessed the 5' RACE reads via MiXCR and lists one record per CDR3 protein. The sample holds tens of thousands of distinct CDR3 sequences, less than 15% seen once. This clonotype was recorded at least ten times. The CDR3 is 14 amino acids. Germline lookup yields CDR1 SGHRS and CDR2 YFSETQ. J lost 8 bases, V lost 4 bases, and 9 bases had no gene match. Sequences were obtained from PBMCs or a T cell subset sorted from them (not recorded which). This clonotype originated in an adult woman who had mild COVID-19 (a few samples of this study predate the infection). Cell type and time point are not known. The chain is built from TRBV5-1 and TRBJ2-1, with 7 bases aligning to TRBD2. As DNA, the CDR3 is TGCGCCAGCAGCGCGGGAGAAGGGGTCGATGAGCAGTTCTTC. Its translation: CASSAGEGVDEQFF.